What follows is one TCR beta chain and its context. The target antigen is unknown. Trimming took 2 bases from V and 5 from J; bases not matched to a gene: 3. The CDR3 totals 14 residues. CDR1 and CDR2 (germline): SGDLS, YYNGEE. The sample originates from a study of long-term antiretroviral therapy in people with HIV. Study conclusions and caveats: Increased diversity was seen after ART, yet it remained lower than in transplant donor controls. Pre-ART clonal expansions dominated every time point's repertoire. HIV repertoires spanned narrower CDR3 length ranges than controls.

The assay, immunoSEQ v3.0, was run at survey level. Sequencing was designed to cover 40,000-50,000 T-cell genomes in each sample. Clones were read by immunoSEQ multiplex PCR, and TCRdb kept only the in-frame ones, dropping some. In the table there are approximately 8,800 clones, nearly 80% of which are singletons. This sample comprised unsorted PBMCs, obtained 0.6 years before starting antiretroviral therapy. The chain employs TRBV9 and TRBJ1-4; 7 nucleotides match TRBD1. This TCR was sampled from a man aged 35-49 years with HIV. CDR3 sequence (DNA): TGTGCCAGCAGCGTGGGGGACAGCAATGAAAAACTGTTTTTT. Translation gives CASSVGDSNEKLFF.